The next 14 T cell receptor beta chains were all read from a single sample in a study of shared clonotypes between healthy human individuals. Repertoires were generated with immunoSEQ multiplex PCR, while TCRdb's copy carries only in-frame clones and drops some. The sample gives 2 million to 2.5 million clones, roughly 90% of which show up once; approximately 0.4% is in the top ten. The specimen was naive CD4+ T cells from PBMCs. Subset indicated: CD45RA+ positively selected. These receptors all come from a man between 18 and 35 years old in good health. Some clones in this sample may be carry-over from other donors' samples.

V gene TRBV9 combines with J gene TRBJ2-1; 7 bases match TRBD2. Germline V CDR1 and CDR2: SGDLS, YYNGEE. J lost 8 bases, V lost 4 bases, and 12 bases had no gene match. CDR3 length equals 15 residues. The CDR3 is CASSPGGSGGYEQFF. CDR3 coding DNA: TGTGCCAGCAGCCCCGGCGGGAGTGGTGGGTATGAGCAGTTCTTC.

This sequence joins TRBV15 and TRBJ2-7, with unresolved D. The CDR3 is made up of 15 amino acids. Germline-derived CDR1 and CDR2 are LNHNV and YYDKDF (reference sequence). V was pared by 1 base and J by 4 bases, with 14 bases between. The CDR3 region is CATSRGRTVSYEQYF. The CDR3 coding sequence is TGTGCCACCAGCAGAGGACGGACCGTCTCTTACGAGCAGTACTTC.

This sequence joins TRBV28 and TRBJ2-2, with 8 bases aligning to TRBD1. Germline V gives CDR1 MDHEN, CDR2 SYDVKM. J lost 5 bases, V lost 1 base, and 9 bases had no gene match. The CDR3 is 17 residues long. CDR3 protein: CASSLSGTGFGTGELFF. In nucleotides, the CDR3 is TGTGCCAGCAGTTTATCAGGGACAGGATTTGGGACCGGGGAGCTGTTTTTT.

This clone was seen once. V usage is TRBV14 and J usage is TRBJ2-1; the match to TRBD2 covers 8 bases. The junction had 12 bases not matched to a gene; V was cut back by 4 bases and J by 7 bases. Germline V gene lookup returns CDR1 SGHDN and CDR2 FVKESK. The length of the CDR3 is 16 residues. CDR3 DNA: TGTGCCAGCAGCCTTGTACGGGAGGGCCGGTGGAATGAGCAGTTCTTC. Protein sequence: CASSLVREGRWNEQFF.

This sequence joins TRBV5-1 and TRBJ2-6; 7 nucleotides align to TRBD2. V dropped 3 bases and J dropped 3; count of bases not matched to a gene: 9. Germline values: CDR1 SGHRS, CDR2 YFSETQ. The CDR3 runs 17 residues. The CDR3 nucleotides read TGCGCCAGCAGCTGGGGAGTAGCGGGTGGTGGGGCCAACGTCCTGACTTTC. It encodes CASSWGVAGGGANVLTF.

This clone has just a few counts. The chain recombines TRBV6-5 with TRBJ1-1, with 7 bases identical to TRBD1. This CDR3 has 13 amino acids. The germline CDR1 and CDR2 sequences are MNHEY and SVGAGI. J lost 5 bases, V lost 6 bases, and 6 bases had no gene match. Written as DNA, the CDR3 is TGTGCCAGCAGGAGGGGGCTGGGGACTGAAGCTTTCTTT. Translating gives CASRRGLGTEAFF.

The rearrangement joins TRBV5-1 to TRBJ1-4; D uncertain. V dropped 3 bases and J dropped 12 bases, with 18 bases sitting between them. Germline CDR1 and CDR2: SGHRS and YFSETQ. This CDR3 has 14 amino acids. The CDR3, as DNA: TGCGCCAGCAGCTCGGACCAACCGTATGGGGAACTGTTTTTT. It yields the protein CASSSDQPYGELFF.

This chain links TRBV28 with TRBJ1-4, with D tentatively TRBD1 (5 bases). Per the germline V gene, CDR1 is MDHEN and CDR2 is SYDVKM. The V gene lost 8 bases and the J gene lost 0 bases, with 16 bases spanning the gap. This CDR3 is 16 amino acids long. The DNA of the CDR3 is TGTGCCAGCGGGGGGTTGTACATCTCAACTAATGAAAAACTGTTTTTT. Protein product: CASGGLYISTNEKLFF. Drawing the rest from reference TRBV28 and TRBJ1-4, the complete variable domain is DVKVTQSSRYLVKRTGEKVFLECVQDMDHENMFWYRQDPGLGLRLIYFSYDVKMKEKGDIPEGYSVSREKKERFSLILESASTNQTSMYLCASGGLYISTNEKLFFGSGTQLSVL.

Details on this clone: The identical CDR3 is also encoded by other nucleotide sequences in the sample. The chain has TRBV5-1 and TRBJ1-5, with D maybe TRBD1 (6 bases). The V gene lost 0 bases and the J gene lost 1 base, with 8 bases spanning the gap. This CDR3 has 15 residues. The germline CDR1 and CDR2 sequences are SGHRS and YFSETQ. The CDR3 loop is CASSLEGVSNQPQHF. In DNA, the CDR3 is TGCGCCAGCAGCTTGGAGGGGGTCAGCAATCAGCCCCAGCATTTT.

The chain joins TRBV5-8 to TRBJ2-7; TRBD2 agrees at 9 bases. Germline loops: CDR1 SGHTS, CDR2 YDEGEE. CDR3 length: 15 amino acids. V trimming: 4 bases; J trimming: 3 bases; junction bases outside the gene matches: 8. The CDR3 DNA reads as TGTGCCAGCAGCCGATCTAGCGGGAAGGTCTACGAGCAGTACTTC. Translated: CASSRSSGKVYEQYF.

The chain is built from TRBV7-7 and TRBJ2-5, with TRBD1 matching 7 bases. The CDR3 is 14 residues long. Germline values: CDR1 SSHAT, CDR2 FNYEAQ (reference sequence). After removal of 5 bases from V and 3 bases from J, the junction contained 6 bases not matched to a gene. CDR3 amino acids: CASSLQGFEETQYF. For the CDR3, the DNA is TGTGCCAGCAGCCTACAGGGGTTTGAAGAGACCCAGTACTTC.

The J gene is TRBJ2-7, the V gene TRBV28; TRBD2 aligns across 13 bases. CDR3 length equals 16 residues. Germline lookup yields CDR1 MDHEN and CDR2 SYDVKM. The V and J ends lost 7 bases and 6 bases, in that order; junction bases with no gene match: 12. CDR3 nucleotides: TGTGCCAGCACTGGACGGTGGACTAGCGGGAGCAGCGAGCAGTACTTC. Encoded protein: CASTGRWTSGSSEQYF.

V and J are TRBV9 and TRBJ2-3; 8 nucleotides align to TRBD2. The J segment lost 0 bases and the V segment lost 3 bases, leaving 9 bases of the junction unmatched. The germline CDR1 and CDR2 sequences are SGDLS and YYNGEE. The CDR3 is 17 residues long. The CDR3 spells CASSGLAGYASTDTQYF. The DNA of the CDR3 is TGTGCCAGCAGCGGGTTAGCGGGGTACGCTAGCACAGATACGCAGTATTTT.

This chain uses TRBV2 with TRBJ2-7; D might be TRBD2 (6 bases). Germline CDR1 and CDR2: SNHLY and FYNNEI. CDR3 length: 13 residues. Between the trimmed V and J ends, which lost 4 bases and 0 bases, there was a span of 7 bases. The CDR3 DNA sequence: TGTGCCAGCAGTGTGACTAGCTCCTACGAGCAGTACTTC. Its protein is CASSVTSSYEQYF. Combining the CDR3 with reference TRBV2 and TRBJ2-7 gives the whole variable domain EPEVTQTPSHQVTQMGQEVILRCVPISNHLYFYWYRQILGQKVEFLVSFYNNEISEKSEIFDDQFSVERPDGSNFTLKIRSTKLEDSAMYFCASSVTSSYEQYFGPGTRLTVT.